The sequence of this TCR beta chain was determined in a study of blood T cell repertoires in COVID-19. Study as a whole: Donors in the United States, Italy and Spain gave samples during acute or convalescent COVID-19. In each case, the material was cDNA or gDNA derived from T cells, B-cell-depleted T cells, or PBMCs.

Allocation to cohorts depended on clinical history reported by the participants. The CDR3 loop spans 13 amino acids. Trimming stripped 7 bases from V and 2 bases from J, with 12 bases between. CDR1 is MNHEY, CDR2 SVGAGI, per germline. As processed by the authors: Estimation of nucleated cell counts relied on the amplification of reference gene primers. Only in-frame clones appear in the TCRdb table, and some are missing; sequencing was by immunoSEQ multiplex PCR. V and J calls and clone size follow that table, whereas D and trimming were derived from the DNA. The sample includes 200,000 to 250,000 clones, about nine tenths of them seen just once. This clone occurred once.

This TCR came from a woman aged 25 to 39 with acute COVID-19. The chain links TRBV6-5 to TRBJ2-7; D perhaps matches TRBD2 (5 bases). Input material: PBMCs or T cells enriched from blood (not recorded which). The CDR3: CASTSSRTYEQYF. CDR3 coding DNA: TGTGCCAGCACTTCTAGCAGGACCTACGAGCAGTACTTC.